These 22 T cell receptor beta chains were all obtained from the same sample, sequenced in a study of blood T cell repertoires in COVID-19. Clones were read by immunoSEQ multiplex PCR, and TCRdb kept only the in-frame ones, dropping some. Here the sample spans some 200,000 clones, 82% being singletons. Sequencing input: peripheral blood. These receptors were collected from an older woman with COVID-19, enrolled during active disease.

V gene TRBV12-3 or TRBV12-4 combines with J gene TRBJ1-2, with D maybe TRBD1 (6 bases). Trimming pared 3 bases from V and 7 bases from J, leaving 12 bases between. The CDR3 spans 13 residues. CDR3 sequence: CASSLVTGSGYTF. The DNA of the CDR3 is TGTGCCAGCAGTTTGGTAACAGGGAGTGGCTACACCTTC.

The gene calls are TRBV9 and TRBJ2-5; 7 bases are shared with TRBD2. V trimming: 0 bases; J trimming: 2 bases; junction bases outside the gene matches: 7. This CDR3 is 16 amino acids long. CDR1 and CDR2 (germline): SGDLS, YYNGEE. The CDR3 protein is CASSVGDGRRQETQYF. In nucleotides, the CDR3 is TGTGCCAGCAGCGTAGGGGACGGGAGGAGGCAAGAGACCCAGTACTTC.

The chain carries TRBV5-1 and TRBJ2-7; D is perhaps TRBD2 (6 bases). V was shortened by 4 bases and J by 3 bases, with 14 bases between the two germline ends. CDR3 size: 14 residues. Looked up from germline, CDR1 is SGHRS and CDR2 is YFSETQ. The CDR3 nucleotides are TGCGCCAGCAGCCCCTCGAGTAGCGGCTACGAGCAGTACTTC. Amino acid sequence: CASSPSSSGYEQYF.

The V and J genes are TRBV6-2 or TRBV6-3 and TRBJ2-1; D unclear. The CDR3 has 16 amino acids. V was clipped by 0 bases and J by 8 bases, with 17 bases between them. Germline CDR1 is MNHEY and CDR2 is SVGEGT. CDR3 DNA sequence: TGTGCCAGCAGTTACTCGAACCCCCTTCGTGGCTATGAGCAGTTCTTC. This sequence encodes CASSYSNPLRGYEQFF.

DNA of the CDR3: TGTGCCAGCAGTGAAGCCGGGACAGACTATGGCTACACCTTC. It is translated as CASSEAGTDYGYTF. The chain carries TRBV6-1 and TRBJ1-2; 7 bases match TRBD1. Germline lookup yields CDR1 MNHNS and CDR2 SASEGT. Trimming cost V 0 bases and J 3 bases; bases outside gene matches: 1. The CDR3 consists of 14 residues.

This clone appeared a single time. This chain joins TRBV29-1 and TRBJ2-7; 11 nucleotides line up with TRBD1. CDR3 length: 16 amino acids. After removal of 3 bases from V and 2 bases from J, the junction contained 9 bases not matched to a gene. Germline V gene lookup returns CDR1 SQVTM and CDR2 ANQGSEA. CDR3 amino acids: CSVEDPSDRGPYEQYF. The CDR3 bases are TGCAGCGTTGAGGACCCGTCGGACAGGGGGCCCTACGAGCAGTACTTC.

The rearrangement joins TRBV5-6 to TRBJ1-1; the match to TRBD1 covers 7 bases. Germline V lookup: CDR1 SGHDT, CDR2 YYEEEE. V lost 3 bases to trimming and J lost 3 bases; unmatched junction nucleotides: 8. The CDR3 runs to 15 residues. The CDR3 protein is CASSSPSRGHTEAFF. CDR3 DNA sequence: TGTGCCAGCAGCTCCCCCTCTAGGGGGCACACTGAAGCTTTCTTT.

This clone was observed at least ten times. The genes are TRBV24-1 and TRBJ2-1, with TRBD1 as a possible D gene (6 bases). Germline CDR1 is KGHDR and CDR2 is SFDVKD. The V end was cut by 9 bases, the J end by 6 bases, with 14 bases between. The CDR3 consists of 13 residues. The CDR3 protein is CATSTGTSNEQFF. CDR3 DNA sequence: TGTGCCACCTCGACAGGAACGAGCAATGAGCAGTTCTTC.

The chain uses TRBV28 and TRBJ2-1; D possibly corresponds to TRBD1 (6 bases). CDR3 size: 14 residues. The V end was cut by 5 bases, the J end by 4 bases, with 12 bases between. Germline V gives CDR1 MDHEN, CDR2 SYDVKM. Here the CDR3 DNA reads TGTGCCAGCAGTGAGTTCCAGGGGTACAATGAGCAGTTCTTC. It codes for CASSEFQGYNEQFF.

CDR3 bases: TGTGCCAGCAGCCCGGGACTAGCCCTTGAGTTCGGGGAGCTGTTTTTT. It translates to CASSPGLALEFGELFF. The chain is built from TRBV5-6 and TRBJ2-2, with 9 bases lining up with TRBD2. The germline CDR1 and CDR2 sequences are SGHDT and YYEEEE. The CDR3 extends over 16 amino acids. V shed 4 bases, J shed 7 bases, and the junction held 11 bases outside the gene matches.

This clone appeared a single time. This sequence joins TRBV7-9 and TRBJ1-5; 7 bases match TRBD1. Trimming removed 5 bases from V and 0 bases from J; junction bases left unmatched: 13. The CDR3 contains 18 residues. Per the germline V gene, CDR1 is SEHNR and CDR2 is FQNEAQ (reference sequence). CDR3 coding DNA: TGTGCCAGCAGCCGGATAGGGCAGGGGGTTAATAGCAATCAGCCCCAGCATTTT. Translation: CASSRIGQGVNSNQPQHF.

This clone was detected only once. As DNA, the CDR3 is TGTGCCAGCAGTTTCGGGGGAAGGGATGGCTACACCTTC. As protein: CASSFGGRDGYTF. The chain has TRBV12-3 or TRBV12-4 and TRBJ1-2, with D maybe TRBD1 (5 bases). Trimming left V 3 bases short and J 6 bases short, with 11 bases between. The CDR3 has 13 amino acids.

The chain combines TRBV15 with TRBJ2-7; 8 nucleotides agree with TRBD1. With V trimmed by 1 base and J by 3 bases, 8 bases remained unmatched. The CDR3 runs 16 residues. Per germline, CDR1 LNHNV and CDR2 YYDKDF (reference sequence). The CDR3 nucleotides are TGTGCCACCAGCAGAGCCAGGACAGGGAGTGGCTACGAGCAGTACTTC. Translation gives CATSRARTGSGYEQYF.

This clone was seen just once. The CDR3 region has the DNA TGTGCCAGCAGTATACCAGGGACAGGGGTGAGGGAGCAGTACTTC. It yields the protein CASSIPGTGVREQYF. The gene calls are TRBV28 and TRBJ2-7; 10 nucleotides match TRBD1. Germline CDR1 reads MDHEN; CDR2 reads SYDVKM. After removal of 5 bases from V and 7 bases from J, the junction contained 11 bases not matched to a gene. The CDR3 spans 15 residues.

This clone was seen once. The chain joins TRBV7-8 to TRBJ2-7; 13 bases align to TRBD2. This CDR3 region has 17 residues. From germline, CDR1 is SGHVS and CDR2 FQNEAQ. J was trimmed by 3 bases and V by 7 bases; bases with no gene match: 12. The CDR3 spells CASTLGLLAGGFYEQYF. As DNA, the CDR3 is TGTGCCAGCACCTTGGGGCTACTAGCGGGAGGGTTCTACGAGCAGTACTTC.

The chain carries TRBV4-2 and TRBJ2-1; 11 nucleotides match TRBD2. The CDR3 has 16 amino acids. The trim removed 4 bases at V and 5 bases at J, leaving 7 bases unmatched. Per the germline V gene, CDR1 is LGHNA and CDR2 is YNFKEQ. CDR3 DNA: TGTGCCAGCAGCCTCTTCCTAGCGGGAGGACACAATGAGCAGTTCTTC. It is translated as CASSLFLAGGHNEQFF.

For this clone: Other DNA sequences in the sample encode the same CDR3. The V gene is TRBV2, the J gene TRBJ1-5, with a tentative D call TRBD1 (6 bases). V lost 6 bases and J 7 bases, leaving 13 bases between the germline ends. There are 13 residues in the CDR3. In germline, CDR1 is SNHLY, CDR2 FYNNEI. CDR3 bases: TGTGCCAGCAGGTCCACAGGGAACCAGCCCCAGCATTTT. This translates into CASRSTGNQPQHF.

The chain uses TRBV10-3 and TRBJ2-7; D perhaps matches TRBD2 (6 bases). V dropped 4 bases and J dropped 6 bases, with 13 bases sitting between them. From germline, CDR1 is ENHRY and CDR2 SYGVKD. CDR3 length: 13 residues. In DNA form, the CDR3 reads TGTGCCATCAGTGCACTAGCCGACGCCGAGCAGTACTTC. It is translated as CAISALADAEQYF.

V gene TRBV5-1 combines with J gene TRBJ1-2; 10 nucleotides align to TRBD1. Trimming at V came to 5 bases and at J to 2 bases, leaving 6 bases not matched to a gene. There are 15 residues in the CDR3. CDR1 is SGHRS and CDR2 is YFSETQ in the germline V gene. CDR3 region: CASRRTGGTNYGYTF. CDR3 sequence (DNA): TGCGCCAGCAGACGGACAGGGGGGACCAACTATGGCTACACCTTC.

Worth noting for this clone: A far larger clone is only one base removed, so a read error is likely. This chain uses TRBV2 with TRBJ1-5; the D is unclear. Germline V CDR1 and CDR2: SNHLY, FYNNEI. The V end was cut by 5 bases, the J end by 1 base, with 6 bases between. The CDR3 is 13 residues long. CDR3 protein: CASSFQSNQPQHF. The CDR3 DNA follows: TGTGCCAGCAGTTTTCAGAGCAATCAGCCCCAGCATTTT.

V gene TRBV6-2 or TRBV6-3 combines with J gene TRBJ2-4; 8 nucleotides match TRBD1. This CDR3 spans 13 amino acids. The V segment lost 6 bases and the J segment 5 bases; nucleotides outside the gene matches: 3. Germline CDR1 reads MNHEY; CDR2 reads SVGEGT. The CDR3 coding sequence is TGTGCCAGCAGCAGGGGACAGGAAAACATTCAGTACTTC. Translation: CASSRGQENIQYF.

This clone was observed once. The J gene is TRBJ2-3, the V gene TRBV4-1, with unresolved D. This CDR3 has 13 amino acids. The V gene lost 2 bases and the J gene lost 3 bases, with 6 bases spanning the gap. Germline CDR1 MGHRA, CDR2 YSYEKL. Here the CDR3 reads CASSQQITDTQYF. CDR3 DNA: TGCGCCAGCAGCCAACAGATTACAGATACGCAGTATTTT.